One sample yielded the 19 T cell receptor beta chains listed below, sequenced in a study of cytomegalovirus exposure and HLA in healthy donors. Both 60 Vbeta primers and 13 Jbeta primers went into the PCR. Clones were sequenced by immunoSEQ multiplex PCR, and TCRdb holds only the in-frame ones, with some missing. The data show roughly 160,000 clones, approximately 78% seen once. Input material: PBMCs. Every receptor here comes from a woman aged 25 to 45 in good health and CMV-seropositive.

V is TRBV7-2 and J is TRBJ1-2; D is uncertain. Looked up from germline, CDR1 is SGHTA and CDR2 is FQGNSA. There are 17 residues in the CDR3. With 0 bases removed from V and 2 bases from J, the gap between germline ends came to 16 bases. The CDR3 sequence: CASSLALRGPKNYGYTF. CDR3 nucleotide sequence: TGTGCCAGCAGCTTAGCGTTACGTGGGCCCAAGAACTATGGCTACACCTTC.

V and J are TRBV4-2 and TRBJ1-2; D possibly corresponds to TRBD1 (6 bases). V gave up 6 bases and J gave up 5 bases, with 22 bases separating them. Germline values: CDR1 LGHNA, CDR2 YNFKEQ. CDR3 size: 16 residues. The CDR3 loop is CASRGLGTGPVYGYTF. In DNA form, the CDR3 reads TGTGCCAGCAGGGGATTAGGTACAGGGCCAGTTTATGGCTACACCTTC.

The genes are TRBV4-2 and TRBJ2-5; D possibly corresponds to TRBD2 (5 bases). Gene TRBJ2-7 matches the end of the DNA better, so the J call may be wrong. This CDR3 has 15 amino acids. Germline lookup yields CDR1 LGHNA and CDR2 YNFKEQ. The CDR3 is CASSHGNPSPYEQYF. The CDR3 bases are TGTGCCAGCAGCCACGGGAACCCTTCCCCCTACGAGCAGTACTTC.

The CDR3: CASSVRITDTQYF. In DNA form, the CDR3 reads TGTGCCAGCAGTGTCAGGATTACAGATACGCAGTATTTT. V gene TRBV6-1 combines with J gene TRBJ2-3; D unclear. The germline V and J ends were trimmed by 4 bases and 3 bases, with 8 bases remaining between them. The CDR3 has 13 residues. Germline V CDR1 and CDR2: MNHNS, SASEGT.

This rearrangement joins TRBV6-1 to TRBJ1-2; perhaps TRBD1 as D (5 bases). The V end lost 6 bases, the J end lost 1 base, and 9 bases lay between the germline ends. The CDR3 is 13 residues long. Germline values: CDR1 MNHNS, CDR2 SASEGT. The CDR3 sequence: CASSPGGNYGYTF. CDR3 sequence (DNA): TGTGCCAGCAGCCCGGGGGGTAACTATGGCTACACCTTC.

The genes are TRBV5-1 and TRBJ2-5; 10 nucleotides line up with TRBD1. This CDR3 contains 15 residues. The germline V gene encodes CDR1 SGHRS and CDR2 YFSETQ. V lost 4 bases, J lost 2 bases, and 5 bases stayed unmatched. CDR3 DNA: TGCGCCAGCAGCCCACGACAGGGGGCTCAAGAGACCCAGTACTTC. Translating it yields CASSPRQGAQETQYF.

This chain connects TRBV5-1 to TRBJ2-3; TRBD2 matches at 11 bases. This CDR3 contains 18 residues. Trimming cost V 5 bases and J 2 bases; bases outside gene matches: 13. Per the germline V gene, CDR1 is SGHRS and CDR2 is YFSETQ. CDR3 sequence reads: CASRRWASGGPTTDTQYF. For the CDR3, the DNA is TGCGCCAGCAGACGGTGGGCTAGCGGGGGGCCCACCACAGATACGCAGTATTTT.

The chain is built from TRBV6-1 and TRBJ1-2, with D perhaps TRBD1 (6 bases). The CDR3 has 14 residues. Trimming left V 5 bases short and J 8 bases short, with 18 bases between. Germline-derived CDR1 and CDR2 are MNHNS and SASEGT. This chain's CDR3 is CASSHRVRVEGYTF. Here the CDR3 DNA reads TGTGCCAGCAGTCACAGGGTGAGAGTAGAAGGCTACACCTTC.

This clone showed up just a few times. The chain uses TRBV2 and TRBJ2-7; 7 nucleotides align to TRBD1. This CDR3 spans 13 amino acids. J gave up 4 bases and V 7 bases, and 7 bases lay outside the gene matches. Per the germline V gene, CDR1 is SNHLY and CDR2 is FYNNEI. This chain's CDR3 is CASKGTERYEQYF. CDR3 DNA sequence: TGTGCCAGCAAAGGGACAGAGCGTTACGAGCAGTACTTC. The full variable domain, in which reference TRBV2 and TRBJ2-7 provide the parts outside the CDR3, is EPEVTQTPSHQVTQMGQEVILRCVPISNHLYFYWYRQILGQKVEFLVSFYNNEISEKSEIFDDQFSVERPDGSNFTLKIRSTKLEDSAMYFCASKGTERYEQYFGPGTRLTVT.

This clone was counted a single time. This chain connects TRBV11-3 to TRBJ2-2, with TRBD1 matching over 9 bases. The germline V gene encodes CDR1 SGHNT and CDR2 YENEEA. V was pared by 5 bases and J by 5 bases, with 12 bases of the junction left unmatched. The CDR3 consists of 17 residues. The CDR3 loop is CASSLLPGQGGTGELFF. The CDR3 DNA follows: TGTGCCAGCAGCCTTCTCCCGGGACAGGGAGGAACCGGGGAGCTGTTTTTT. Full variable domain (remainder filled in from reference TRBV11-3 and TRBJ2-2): EAGVVQSPRYKIIEKKQPVAFWCNPISGHNTLYWYLQNLGQGPELLIRYENEEAVDDSQLPKDRFSAERLKGVDSTLKIQPAELGDSAVYLCASSLLPGQGGTGELFFGEGSRLTVL.

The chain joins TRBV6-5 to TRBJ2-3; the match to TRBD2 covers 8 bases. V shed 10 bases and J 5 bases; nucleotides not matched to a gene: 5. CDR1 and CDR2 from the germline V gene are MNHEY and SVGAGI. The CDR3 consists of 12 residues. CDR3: CATGGLGDTQYF. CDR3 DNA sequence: TGTGCCACGGGGGGGCTCGGAGATACGCAGTATTTT.

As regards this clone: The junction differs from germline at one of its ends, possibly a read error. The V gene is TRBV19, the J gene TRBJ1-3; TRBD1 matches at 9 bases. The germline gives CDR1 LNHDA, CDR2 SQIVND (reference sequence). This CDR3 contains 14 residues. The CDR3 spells CAGSAGTGGNTIYF. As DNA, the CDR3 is TGTGCCGGTAGCGCCGGGACAGGGGGAAACACCATATATTTT.

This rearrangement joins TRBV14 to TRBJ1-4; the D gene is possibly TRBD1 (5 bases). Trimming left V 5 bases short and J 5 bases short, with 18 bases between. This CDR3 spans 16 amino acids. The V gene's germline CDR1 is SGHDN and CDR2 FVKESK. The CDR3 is CASSSRRWGGNEKLFF. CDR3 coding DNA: TGTGCCAGCAGCAGCCGTCGATGGGGCGGAAATGAAAAACTGTTTTTT.

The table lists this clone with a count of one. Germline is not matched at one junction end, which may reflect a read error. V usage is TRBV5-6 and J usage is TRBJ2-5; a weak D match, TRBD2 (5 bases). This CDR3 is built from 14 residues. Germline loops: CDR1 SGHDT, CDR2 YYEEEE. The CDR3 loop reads CTSKEAARIETQYF. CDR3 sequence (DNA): TGTACCAGCAAGGAGGCAGCGAGGATAGAGACCCAGTACTTC.

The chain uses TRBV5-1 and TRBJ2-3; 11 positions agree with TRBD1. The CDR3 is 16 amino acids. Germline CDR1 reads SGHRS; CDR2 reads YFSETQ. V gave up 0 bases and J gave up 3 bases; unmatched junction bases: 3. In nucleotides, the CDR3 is TGCGCCAGCAGCTTGGGGGGGACAGGGGGTACAGATACGCAGTATTTT. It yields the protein CASSLGGTGGTDTQYF.

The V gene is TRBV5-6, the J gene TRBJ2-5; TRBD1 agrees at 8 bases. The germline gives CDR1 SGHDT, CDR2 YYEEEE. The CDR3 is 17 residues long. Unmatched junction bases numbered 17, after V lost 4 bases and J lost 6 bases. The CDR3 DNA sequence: TGTGCCAGCAGCCGCGCTAGGGGCAGGGGGCCTATCAAGACCCAGTACTTC. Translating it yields CASSRARGRGPIKTQYF.

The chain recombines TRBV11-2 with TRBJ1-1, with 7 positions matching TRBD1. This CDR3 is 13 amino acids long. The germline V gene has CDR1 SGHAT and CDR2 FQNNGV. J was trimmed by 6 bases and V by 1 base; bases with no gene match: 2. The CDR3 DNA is TGTGCCAGCAGCTTAGGCAGGGGGTCTGAAGCTTTCTTT. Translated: CASSLGRGSEAFF.

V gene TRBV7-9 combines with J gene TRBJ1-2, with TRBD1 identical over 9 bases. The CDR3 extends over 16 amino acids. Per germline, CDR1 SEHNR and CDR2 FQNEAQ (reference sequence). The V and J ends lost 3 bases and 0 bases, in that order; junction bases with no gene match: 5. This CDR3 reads CASSLWGQGSNYGYTF. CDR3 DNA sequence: TGTGCCAGCAGCTTGTGGGGACAGGGTTCTAACTATGGCTACACCTTC.

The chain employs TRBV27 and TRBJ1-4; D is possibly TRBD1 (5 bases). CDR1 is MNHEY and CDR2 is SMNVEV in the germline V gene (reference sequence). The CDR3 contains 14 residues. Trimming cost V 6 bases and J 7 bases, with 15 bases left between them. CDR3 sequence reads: CASSLDRWGEKLFF. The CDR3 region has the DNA TGTGCCAGCAGCCTAGACAGATGGGGTGAAAAACTGTTTTTT.